The TCR beta chain under discussion was sequenced for a study of T cell responses to AZD1222 COVID-19 vaccine. Study overall: Second-dose intervals near 4 or 12 weeks were combined. General study points: Unmutated variant regions are reportedly targeted by nearly half of spike-specific TCRs. Donors were chiefly white British, with a greater number of females, and clonal diversity was perhaps underestimated.

Profiled with immunoSEQ multiplex PCR; TCRdb holds only in-frame clones, not every one. The sample gives roughly 150,000 clones, 85% to 95% of which show up once; around 4.7% is in the top ten. The CDR3 contains 15 residues. V shed 4 bases and J shed 0 bases, with 9 bases lying between them. Germline-derived CDR1 and CDR2 are SGHVS and FQNEAQ. About this clone itself: Antigen: not known.

The chain joins TRBV7-8 to TRBJ2-2; no reliable D call. The sample consisted of peripheral blood, taken on day 0 of AZD1222 vaccination. This sequence originates from an adult in good health. CDR3 DNA sequence: TGTGCCAGCAGCTCATACCTAGCGAACACCGGGGAGCTGTTTTTT. It specifies CASSSYLANTGELFF.